The source of this T cell receptor beta chain is a study of T cells in Graves' hyperthyroidism and ophthalmopathy. General observations from the study: Prediction of ophthalmopathy progression came a median roughly 6.7 months pre-onset.

Germline V lookup: CDR1 SGHRS, CDR2 YFSETQ. V gave up 0 bases and J gave up 9 bases, with 18 bases separating them. The length of the CDR3 is 15 residues. TCR beta CDR3 region amplification was performed from RNA transcripts. TCR CDR3 underwent first-round RT-PCR with the HTBI primer set. One entry per CDR3 protein results from TCRdb running MiXCR on the multiplex PCR reads. The sample shows about 500,000 distinct CDR3 sequences, roughly 18% of them seen only once. Of note for this clonotype: Its antigen is still unknown.

This chain uses TRBV5-1 with TRBJ1-2; perhaps TRBD1 as D (6 bases). The sample was blood. This receptor was obtained from a woman between 18 and 29 years old with Graves' ophthalmopathy. DNA for the CDR3: TGCGCCAGCAGCTTGGGGGATAAGGGACAAGCAAGCTACACCTTC. The encoded protein is CASSLGDKGQASYTF.